This entry describes one T cell receptor (beta chain). Its antigen is still unknown. No base quality information exists; no much larger clone differs at one position. This entry comes from a study of blood T cell repertoires in COVID-19 (dated by TCRdb to 2018 to 2021). Regarding the research as a whole: For ImmuneRACE Cohort 3, a participant was defined as recovered based on two consecutive negative NP/OP PCR tests, clearance by a healthcare professional, or resolution of symptoms. Samples covering the acute and convalescent phases of COVID-19 were provided by collaborators in the United States, Italy and Spain. The prospective study material was composed of cDNA or gDNA derived from T cells, B-cell-depleted T cells, or PBMCs. Subjects who had been exposed to COVID-19, were actively infected with it, or had recovered from it provided the deeply sampled blood TCRbeta repertoires that made up the dataset. The repertoires were released in a freely available public database intended as a resource for research on the immune response to SARS-CoV-2. Samples were obtained from the ongoing ImmuneRACE study (first 160 participants) and from over 1,000 subjects provided by 6 global collaborators. A de-identified subject ID, COVID-19 status, age in years and sex were almost always included in the sample metadata. Where available, HLA class I and class II types were obtained from metadata supplied by the sample provider rather than from assay-based typing. Overall study outcomes, separate from this receptor: How much clinical and demographic metadata was included differed by source and by participant, and the metadata was provided uncurated.

The immunoSEQ Assay, a bias-controlled multiplex PCR, was used to amplify TCRbeta CDR3 regions from genomic DNA. As for how the authors treated the data: The number of nucleated cells in each sample was estimated by amplification of reference gene primers within the assay. Sequence reads were collapsed and filtered to measure the absolute abundance of every unique TCRbeta CDR3 rearrangement. For each sample, productive Simpson clonality was calculated as the square root of Simpson's diversity index over productive rearrangements. Imported from immuneACCESS, the table was reduced by TCRdb to in-frame sequences with V and J called. These copies leave out some clones; in studies compared against another copy, an unresolved V gene accounts for under half, and the cause of the remainder is not known. From that table come the V and J calls and clone size; the DNA was used to work out D and trimming. For this sample the table gives hundreds of thousands of clones, of which 70% to 90% were detected only once. The biggest ten clones account for roughly 2% of the sample.

In the prospective study, participants were about 18 to 90 years old, resided in approximately 25 geographic areas of the United States, and were enrolled through a virtual design. In the prospective study, cohorts were assigned on the basis of participant-reported clinical history obtained from a screening survey and a study questionnaire. Mobile phlebotomists in the prospective study collected whole blood, serum and a nasopharyngeal or oropharyngeal swab from every participant. Prospective study participants could optionally give additional blood draws and questionnaires over an approximately two-month period. Before DNA extraction, blood samples from the prospective study were shipped at room temperature or frozen. Looking up the germline V gene (reference sequence) yields CDR1 LNHDA and CDR2 SQIVND. Spanning cysteine to phenylalanine, the CDR3 consists of 14 amino acids. CDR3 DNA only is kept here, 42 bases in frame from base 1.

The source is a woman aged 55-75 years in a cohort exposed to, infected with or recovered from COVID-19 (not recorded which). The chain uses TRBV19 and TRBJ2-1; TRBD2 is perhaps the D gene, given 5 matching bases. The sample comprised PBMCs or T cells enriched from blood (not recorded which). The sequenced DNA is TGTGCTGTTGCGGGTTGGCTGGAAAGCAATGAGCAGTTCTTC. Its product reads: CAVAGWLESNEQFF.